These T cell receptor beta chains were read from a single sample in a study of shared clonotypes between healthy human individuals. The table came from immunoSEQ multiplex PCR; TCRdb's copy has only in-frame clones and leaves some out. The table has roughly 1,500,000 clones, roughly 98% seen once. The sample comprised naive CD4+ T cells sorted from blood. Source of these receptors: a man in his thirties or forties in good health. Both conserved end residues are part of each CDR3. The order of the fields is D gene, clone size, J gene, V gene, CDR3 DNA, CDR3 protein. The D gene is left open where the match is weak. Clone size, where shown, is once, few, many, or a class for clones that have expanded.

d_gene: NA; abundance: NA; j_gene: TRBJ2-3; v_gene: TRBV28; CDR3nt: TGTGCCAGCAGGACCGGGGGAAGCACAGATACGCAGTATTTT; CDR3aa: CASRTGGSTDTQYF
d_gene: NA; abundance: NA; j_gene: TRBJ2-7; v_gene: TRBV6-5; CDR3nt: TGTGCCAGCCGGGTTTTGTACGAGCAGTACTTC; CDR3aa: CASRVLYEQYF
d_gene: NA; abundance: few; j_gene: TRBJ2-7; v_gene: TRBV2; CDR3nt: TGTGCCAGCACCAGGGATACCTACGAGCAGTACTTC; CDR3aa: CASTRDTYEQYF
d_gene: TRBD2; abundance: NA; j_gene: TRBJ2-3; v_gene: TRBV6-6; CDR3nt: TGTGCCAGCAGTTACCCGGGACTAGGAGGCGATACGCAGTATTTT; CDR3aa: CASSYPGLGGDTQYF
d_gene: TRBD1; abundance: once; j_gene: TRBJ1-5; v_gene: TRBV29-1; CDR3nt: TGCAGCGTTGGGGACAGGGGAGGGAATCAGCCCCAGCATTTT; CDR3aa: CSVGDRGGNQPQHF
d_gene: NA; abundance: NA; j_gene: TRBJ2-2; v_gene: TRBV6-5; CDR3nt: TGTGCCAGCAGCCACACCGGGGAGCTGTTTTTT; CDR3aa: CASSHTGELFF
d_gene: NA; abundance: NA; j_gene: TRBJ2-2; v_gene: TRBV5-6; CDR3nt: TGTGCCAGCAGCTGGGAACGCAACACCGGGGAGCTGTTTTTT; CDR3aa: CASSWERNTGELFF
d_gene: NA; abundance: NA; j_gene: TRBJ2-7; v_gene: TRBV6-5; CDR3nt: TGTGCCAGCACCCCGGGTGGGGTGAGCTCCTACGAGCAGTACTTC; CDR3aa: CASTPGGVSSYEQYF
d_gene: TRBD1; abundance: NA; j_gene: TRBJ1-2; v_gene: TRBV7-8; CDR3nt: TGTGCCAGCAGCTTTGAAGGGGGCGGCCTACCCCTTAACTATGGCTACACCTTC; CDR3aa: CASSFEGGGLPLNYGYTF
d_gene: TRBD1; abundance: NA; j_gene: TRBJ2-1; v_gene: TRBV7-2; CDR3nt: TGTGCCAGCAGCTTAGAGGGGACAGGGGGCCATGAGCAGTTCTTC; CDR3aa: CASSLEGTGGHEQFF
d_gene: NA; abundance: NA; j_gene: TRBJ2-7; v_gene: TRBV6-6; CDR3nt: TGTGCCAGCAGTTCCCGGACTCTTAGCCCCTACGAGCAGTACTTC; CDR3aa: CASSSRTLSPYEQYF
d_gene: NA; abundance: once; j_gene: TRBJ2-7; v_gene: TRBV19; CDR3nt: TGTGCCAGTAGTGGACTACCGGATTACGAGCAGTACTTC; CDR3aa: CASSGLPDYEQYF
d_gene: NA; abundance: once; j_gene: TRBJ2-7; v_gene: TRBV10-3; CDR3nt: TGTGCCATCAGCACAGGCTACGAGCAGTACTTC; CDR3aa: CAISTGYEQYF
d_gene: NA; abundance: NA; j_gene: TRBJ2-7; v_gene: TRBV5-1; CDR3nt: TGCGCCAGCAGCTTGGGAGAGGGTAGTGGAGGGCAGTACTTC; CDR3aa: CASSLGEGSGGQYF
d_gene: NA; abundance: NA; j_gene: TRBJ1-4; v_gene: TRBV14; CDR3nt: TGTGCCAGCAGCCAAGATGTCCGGGGGCCGGTGAAACTGTTTTTT; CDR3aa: CASSQDVRGPVKLFF
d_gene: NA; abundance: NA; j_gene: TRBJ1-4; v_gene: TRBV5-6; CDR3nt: TGTGCCAGCAGCTTGTGGGGGCAGCCTTCGGGACTGTTTTTT; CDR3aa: CASSLWGQPSGLFF
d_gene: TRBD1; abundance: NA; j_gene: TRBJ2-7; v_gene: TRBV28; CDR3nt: TGTGCCAGCAGTAAGAGAGGGACAGGGGTTAACGAGCAGTACTTC; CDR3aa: CASSKRGTGVNEQYF
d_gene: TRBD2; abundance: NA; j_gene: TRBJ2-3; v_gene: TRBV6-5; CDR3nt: TGTGCCAGCAGTTACCGACTAGCAGCAGATACGCAGTATTTT; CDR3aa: CASSYRLAADTQYF
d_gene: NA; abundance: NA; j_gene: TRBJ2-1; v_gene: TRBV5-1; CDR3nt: TGCGCCAGCAGCTTGGTCGGTCAGGGAGGTTACAATGAGCAGTTCTTC; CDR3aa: CASSLVGQGGYNEQFF
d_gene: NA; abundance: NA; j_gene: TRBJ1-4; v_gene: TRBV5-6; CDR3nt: TGTGCCAGCAGCTTGGTTGGCGTAACTAATGAAAAACTGTTTTTT; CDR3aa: CASSLVGVTNEKLFF
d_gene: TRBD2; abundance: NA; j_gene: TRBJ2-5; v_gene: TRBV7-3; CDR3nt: TGTGCCAGCAGCCTCCGAGCGGGGAGGGAAGAGACCCAGTACTTC; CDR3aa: CASSLRAGREETQYF
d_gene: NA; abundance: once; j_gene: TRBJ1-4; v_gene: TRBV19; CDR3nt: TGTGCCAGTAGCCCTCGTTGGGGGACAAATGAAAAACTGTTTTTT; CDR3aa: CASSPRWGTNEKLFF
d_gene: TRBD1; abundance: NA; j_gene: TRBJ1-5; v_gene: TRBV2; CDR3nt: TGTGCCAGCAGTAGGACAGGGACCGATTATAGCAATCAGCCCCAGCATTTT; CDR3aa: CASSRTGTDYSNQPQHF
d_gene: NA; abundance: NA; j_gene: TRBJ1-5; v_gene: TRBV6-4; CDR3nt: TGTGCCAGCAGTGCAGAAAGCAATCAGCCCCAGCATTTT; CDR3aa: CASSAESNQPQHF
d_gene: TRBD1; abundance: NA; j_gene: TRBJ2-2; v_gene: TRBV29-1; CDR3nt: TGCAGCGTCTCCGGGACAGCGAACACCGGGGAGCTGTTTTTT; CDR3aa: CSVSGTANTGELFF
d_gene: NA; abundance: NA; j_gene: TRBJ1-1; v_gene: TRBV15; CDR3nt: TGTGCCACCAGCACCGCCCGGACAACATACACTGAAGCTTTCTTT; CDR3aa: CATSTARTTYTEAFF
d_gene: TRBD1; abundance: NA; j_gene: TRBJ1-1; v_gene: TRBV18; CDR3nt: TGTGCCAGCTCACCACTTTCGACAGGGGGGAGGCTGAACACTGAAGCTTTCTTT; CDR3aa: CASSPLSTGGRLNTEAFF
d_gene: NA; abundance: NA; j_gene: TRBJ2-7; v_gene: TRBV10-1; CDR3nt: TGCGCCAGCAGTGACAGATCCTACGAGCAGTACTTC; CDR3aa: CASSDRSYEQYF
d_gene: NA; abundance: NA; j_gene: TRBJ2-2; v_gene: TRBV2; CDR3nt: TGTGCCAGCAGTAAAGACAGCCGGAACACCGGGGAGCTGTTTTTT; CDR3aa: CASSKDSRNTGELFF
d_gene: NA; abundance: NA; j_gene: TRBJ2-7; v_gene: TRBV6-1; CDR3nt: TGTGCCAGCAGTGGTCCGATCGGTAGGGAGCAGTACTTC; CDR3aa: CASSGPIGREQYF
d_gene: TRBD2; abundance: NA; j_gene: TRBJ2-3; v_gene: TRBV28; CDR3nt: TGTGCCAGCAGGGGGGGGGATACGCAGTATTTT; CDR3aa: CASRGGDTQYF
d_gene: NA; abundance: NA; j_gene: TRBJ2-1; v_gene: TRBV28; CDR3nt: TGTGCCAGCAGTTTTAGACGAGTTTACAATGAGCAGTTCTTC; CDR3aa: CASSFRRVYNEQFF
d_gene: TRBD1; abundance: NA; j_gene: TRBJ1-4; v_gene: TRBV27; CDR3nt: TGTGCCAGCAGTTTGATTACAGGGGTGGCTAATGAAAAACTGTTTTTT; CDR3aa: CASSLITGVANEKLFF
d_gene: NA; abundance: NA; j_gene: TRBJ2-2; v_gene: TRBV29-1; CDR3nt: TGCAGCGCCGCGAGCCTCCGGGAGCTGTTTTTT; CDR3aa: CSAASLRELFF
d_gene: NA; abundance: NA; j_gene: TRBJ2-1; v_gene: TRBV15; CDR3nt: TGTGCCACCAGCAGAGATCGACAACGGTGGCAGTTCTTC; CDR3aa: CATSRDRQRWQFF
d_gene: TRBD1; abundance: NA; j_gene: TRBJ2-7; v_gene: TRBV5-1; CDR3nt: TGCGCCAGCAGCACGGTGAACAGGGGCTCCTACGAGCAGTACTTC; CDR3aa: CASSTVNRGSYEQYF
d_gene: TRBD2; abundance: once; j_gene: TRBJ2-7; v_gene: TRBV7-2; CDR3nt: TGTGCCAGCAGCTTCTCGGGTCTCGGAGCGGGGGCAATAATCGAGCAGTACTTC; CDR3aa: CASSFSGLGAGAIIEQYF
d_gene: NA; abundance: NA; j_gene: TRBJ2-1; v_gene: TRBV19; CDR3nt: TGTGCCAGTACTTTCGGGGCGGGACCGTACAATGAGCAGTTCTTC; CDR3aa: CASTFGAGPYNEQFF
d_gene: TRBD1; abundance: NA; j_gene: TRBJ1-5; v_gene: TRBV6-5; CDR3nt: TGTGCCAGCACCCCAGGACAGGGGGCAAATCAGCCCCAGCATTTT; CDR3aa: CASTPGQGANQPQHF
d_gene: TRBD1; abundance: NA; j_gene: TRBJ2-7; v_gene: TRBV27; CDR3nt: TGTGCCAGCAGTCCTCGACAGGGGGTGAACGAGCAGTACTTC; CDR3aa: CASSPRQGVNEQYF
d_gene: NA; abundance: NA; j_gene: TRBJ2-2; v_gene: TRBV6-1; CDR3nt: TGTGCCAGCAGTGAGGTCGCGGGACCCGGGGAGCTGTTTTTT; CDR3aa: CASSEVAGPGELFF
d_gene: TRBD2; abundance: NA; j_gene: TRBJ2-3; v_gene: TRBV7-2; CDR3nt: TGTGCCAGCAGCTTAGGACTAGCGGGAGGTGCTAGCACAGATACGCAGTATTTT; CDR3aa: CASSLGLAGGASTDTQYF
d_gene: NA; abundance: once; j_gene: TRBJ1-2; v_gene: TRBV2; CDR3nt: TGTGCCAGCAGTTGGGGCCCCCTCATTGGCTACACCTTC; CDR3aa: CASSWGPLIGYTF
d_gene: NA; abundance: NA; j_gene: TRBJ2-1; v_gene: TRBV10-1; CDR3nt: TGCGCCAGCAGTGAACTAAGTCCTACAGCCTACAATGAGCAGTTCTTC; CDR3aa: CASSELSPTAYNEQFF
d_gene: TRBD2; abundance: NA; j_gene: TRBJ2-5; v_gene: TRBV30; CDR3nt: TGTGCCTGGACCCCATCAGCGGGAGGGGAGACCCAGTACTTC; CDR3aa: CAWTPSAGGETQYF
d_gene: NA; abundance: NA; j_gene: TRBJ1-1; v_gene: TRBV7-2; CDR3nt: TGTGCCAGCAGCCCTCAAGGGAGGGGCACTGAAGCTTTCTTT; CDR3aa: CASSPQGRGTEAFF